This record looks at one T cell receptor beta chain sequence and its context. The antigen is unknown. In germline, CDR1 is SNHLY, CDR2 FYNNEI. This CDR3 is built from 16 residues. V lost 5 bases, J lost 7 bases, and 7 bases stayed unmatched. These data are taken from a study of T cell repertoires in cytomegalovirus infection. About the study: Indications of both CMV infection and matching HLA type were provided by public TCR beta signatures.

Findings and limits, study-wide: The ex vivo response was dominated by HLA-C-restricted CMV-specific TCR beta clonotypes.

TCRdb processed the reads anew with MiXCR; each CDR3 protein has one entry. This table holds 300,000 or so distinct CDR3 sequences, 20% to 25% found once. The sequence was collected from a human donor in good health (CMV status not recorded). Some clones in this sample may be carry-over from other donors' samples. V and J are TRBV2 and TRBJ2-1; 14 positions match TRBD2. The sequencing here drew on cultured PBMCs, taken from culture after CMV antigen stimulation. The CDR3 here is CASSPRTSGRSNEQFF. CDR3 bases: TGTGCCAGCAGTCCTAGGACTAGCGGGAGGTCGAATGAGCAGTTCTTC.